Listed below are T cell receptor beta chains from one sample, sequenced in a study of T-cell reconstitution after alpha-beta-depleted transplantation in children. MiXCR, run by TCRdb on the PCR reads, gives a single entry per CDR3 protein. The table has fewer than 700,000 distinct CDR3 sequences, 10% to 15% seen once; the top ten hold around 2.2%. Sequencing was performed on PBMCs, mostly from graft donor cells, taken 360 days after TCRalphabeta/CD19-depleted stem cell transplant. The receptors here all came from a male patient under 18 who had a stem cell transplant for acute myeloid leukemia, so the T cells may come from the graft donor. CDR3s include the opening cysteine and the closing phenylalanine or tryptophan. Fields, in order: J gene, V gene, CDR3 protein.

j_gene: TRBJ2-7; v_gene: TRBV5-5; CDR3aa: CASSLATSGGPHYEQYF
j_gene: TRBJ2-7; v_gene: TRBV4-3; CDR3aa: CASSQETSGPYEQYF
j_gene: TRBJ1-1; v_gene: TRBV7-9; CDR3aa: CASSSLENTEAFF
j_gene: TRBJ2-3; v_gene: TRBV21-1; CDR3aa: CASRGGPRGQTTDTQYF
j_gene: TRBJ2-4; v_gene: TRBV7-2; CDR3aa: CASSSYHTQGMGIQYF
j_gene: TRBJ2-1; v_gene: TRBV9; CDR3aa: CASSVELADNEQFF
j_gene: TRBJ2-7; v_gene: TRBV7-2; CDR3aa: CASSSVGDRAYEQYF
j_gene: TRBJ2-7; v_gene: TRBV7-3; CDR3aa: CASSLTKGRTGIVFGYEQYF
j_gene: TRBJ2-3; v_gene: TRBV4-3; CDR3aa: CASSQDRTSTDTQYF
j_gene: TRBJ2-1; v_gene: TRBV11-1; CDR3aa: CASSILMSGRSHEQFF
j_gene: TRBJ2-5; v_gene: TRBV29-1; CDR3aa: CSGLMGVLGETQYF
j_gene: TRBJ2-3; v_gene: TRBV10-3; CDR3aa: CAISAITSGKPDTQYF
j_gene: TRBJ1-1; v_gene: TRBV20-1; CDR3aa: CSARPRAENTEAFF
j_gene: TRBJ2-5; v_gene: TRBV29-1; CDR3aa: CSVDWTSKETQYF
j_gene: TRBJ2-7; v_gene: TRBV5-1; CDR3aa: CASSLVSQNYEQYF
j_gene: TRBJ2-3; v_gene: TRBV9; CDR3aa: CASSVAPRADTQCF
j_gene: TRBJ2-2; v_gene: TRBV10-3; CDR3aa: CAISPGLAGGTNTGELFF
j_gene: TRBJ2-3; v_gene: TRBV5-1; CDR3aa: CASSSEDYGTDTQYF
j_gene: TRBJ2-1; v_gene: TRBV30; CDR3aa: CAVKPAYNEQFF
j_gene: TRBJ2-1; v_gene: TRBV14; CDR3aa: CASNHLRREGNEQFF
j_gene: TRBJ2-1; v_gene: TRBV29-1; CDR3aa: CSVSQLAGGSEQFF
j_gene: TRBJ2-3; v_gene: TRBV7-9; CDR3aa: CASSLAPPVDTQYF
j_gene: TRBJ2-7; v_gene: TRBV28; CDR3aa: CASTPPPGQGGRQYF
j_gene: TRBJ2-1; v_gene: TRBV20-1; CDR3aa: CSATAGGYNEQFF
j_gene: TRBJ1-5; v_gene: TRBV28; CDR3aa: CATFGGNQPQHF
j_gene: TRBJ2-2; v_gene: TRBV18; CDR3aa: CASSPRDRPSNTGELFF
j_gene: TRBJ1-1; v_gene: TRBV12-3/TRBV12-4; CDR3aa: CASSPGTGVNTEAFF
j_gene: TRBJ2-2; v_gene: TRBV5-1; CDR3aa: CASSNGQLGGELFF
j_gene: TRBJ2-3; v_gene: TRBV7-8; CDR3aa: CASSSGPQSDTQYF
j_gene: TRBJ2-5; v_gene: TRBV12-3/TRBV12-4; CDR3aa: CASSRNGLTRETQYF
j_gene: TRBJ2-3; v_gene: TRBV7-2; CDR3aa: CASSLVASGGTDTQYF
j_gene: TRBJ2-1; v_gene: TRBV12-3/TRBV12-4; CDR3aa: CASTPFSGPYNEQFF
j_gene: TRBJ2-5; v_gene: TRBV9; CDR3aa: CASSVPTGLAIETQYF
j_gene: TRBJ1-4; v_gene: TRBV12-3/TRBV12-4; CDR3aa: CASSLQTSTEWREKLFF
j_gene: TRBJ2-5; v_gene: TRBV28; CDR3aa: CASSEISGTSEQETQYF
j_gene: TRBJ2-1; v_gene: TRBV29-1; CDR3aa: CSVESSGAYNEQFF
j_gene: TRBJ1-5; v_gene: TRBV10-3; CDR3aa: CAISDDEGFNQPQHF
j_gene: TRBJ2-2; v_gene: TRBV4-3; CDR3aa: CASSQFSGPGELFF
j_gene: TRBJ2-1; v_gene: TRBV4-3; CDR3aa: CASSQGTSGRVYYNEQFF
j_gene: TRBJ1-2; v_gene: TRBV12-3/TRBV12-4; CDR3aa: CASSFGTASYTF
j_gene: TRBJ2-1; v_gene: TRBV5-1; CDR3aa: CASSWTLAGGPREQFF
j_gene: TRBJ1-5; v_gene: TRBV12-3/TRBV12-4; CDR3aa: CASSFVLTANSNQPQHF
j_gene: TRBJ2-1; v_gene: TRBV20-1; CDR3aa: CSADLSSYNEQFF
j_gene: TRBJ2-5; v_gene: TRBV24-1; CDR3aa: CATSEHGTGEGTQYF
j_gene: TRBJ2-5; v_gene: TRBV28; CDR3aa: CASSWAGRTQETQYF
j_gene: TRBJ2-7; v_gene: TRBV21-1; CDR3aa: CASSKAGGYEQYF
j_gene: TRBJ2-7; v_gene: TRBV2; CDR3aa: CASRVPGLAAPHARFGGEQYF
j_gene: TRBJ2-1; v_gene: TRBV24-1; CDR3aa: CATNSPIGGEQFF
j_gene: TRBJ2-5; v_gene: TRBV30; CDR3aa: CAWSVGGMGETQYF
j_gene: TRBJ2-7; v_gene: TRBV18; CDR3aa: CASSPGAVEQYF
j_gene: TRBJ2-2; v_gene: TRBV29-1; CDR3aa: CSVRGTSGRPRTGELFF
j_gene: TRBJ2-1; v_gene: TRBV11-2; CDR3aa: CASSQPSGRSSYNEQFF
j_gene: TRBJ2-1; v_gene: TRBV18; CDR3aa: CASSLTSGSSYNEQFF